Below, 31 T cell receptor beta chains from the same sample are listed, as sequenced in a study of T cells in Graves' hyperthyroidism and ophthalmopathy. The TCR beta CDR3 regions underwent amplification using RNA transcripts as the source. HTBI primers were employed in a first-round RT-PCR of the TCR CDR3. TCRdb passed the multiplex PCR reads through MiXCR, listing each CDR3 protein once. In the table there are about 380,000 distinct CDR3 sequences, around a sixth of which are singletons. The specimen sequenced was blood. All receptors derive from a man between 18 and 29 years old with Graves' ophthalmopathy.

The sample holds many counts of this clonotype. This chain uses TRBV3-1 with TRBJ2-3; D is undetermined. Per the germline V gene, CDR1 is LGHDT and CDR2 is YNNKEL (reference sequence). The V and J ends lost 4 bases and 10 bases respectively, with 12 bases between them. CDR3 length equals 12 residues. The CDR3 DNA is TGTGCCAGCAGCCTCCCCGCGAGTCCGCAGTATTTT. Its protein product is CASSLPASPQYF.

The chain is built from TRBV6-1 and TRBJ2-7; D call uncertain. In germline, CDR1 is MNHNS, CDR2 SASEGT. The V end lost 5 bases, the J end lost 2 bases, and 13 bases lay between the germline ends. The CDR3 consists of 14 residues. CDR3 nucleotide sequence: TGTGCCAGCAGTCCGGGCCCTACCGCCTACGAGCAGTACTTC. Translation: CASSPGPTAYEQYF.

This clonotype came up many times. This chain joins TRBV2 and TRBJ1-5; D unclear. The CDR3 covers 14 residues. Germline V gene sequence: CDR1 SNHLY, CDR2 FYNNEI. V shed 3 bases and J shed 2 bases, with 8 bases lying between them. The DNA for the CDR3 is TGTGCCAGCAGTGAGGGTTTGGGCAATCAGCCCCAGCATTTT. Amino acids: CASSEGLGNQPQHF.

In this sample, this clonotype turned up a few times. The V and J genes are TRBV5-1 and TRBJ1-4; TRBD1 aligns across 8 bases. This CDR3 spans 15 amino acids. V shed 2 bases and J 7 bases; nucleotides not matched to a gene: 7. The germline gives CDR1 SGHRS, CDR2 YFSETQ. Written as DNA, the CDR3 is TGCGCCAGCAGCTTCGGGACAGGAGACGGTGAAAAACTGTTTTTT. Protein product: CASSFGTGDGEKLFF.

This clonotype was observed at least ten times. The V gene is TRBV11-2, the J gene TRBJ1-1, with 10 bases identical to TRBD1. CDR3 length: 15 amino acids. Germline trimming cut 4 bases from V and 4 bases from J; bases unmatched to any gene: 6. CDR1 and CDR2 (germline): SGHAT, FQNNGV. The CDR3 region has the DNA TGTGCCAGCAGCTCACCGGGACAGGGGCTCACTGAAGCTTTCTTT. It codes for CASSSPGQGLTEAFF.

Only one count was recorded for this clonotype. The rearrangement joins TRBV5-1 to TRBJ2-5; D might be TRBD2 (7 bases). CDR1 is SGHRS and CDR2 is YFSETQ in the germline V gene. The CDR3 extends over 15 amino acids. With 7 bases removed from V and 4 bases from J, the gap between germline ends came to 20 bases. DNA of the CDR3: TGCGCCAGCTATGGGGGGGGCGGAGGAGGAGAGACCCAGTACTTC. It translates to CASYGGGGGGETQYF.

In this sample, this clonotype turned up many times. V gene TRBV20-1 combines with J gene TRBJ1-2; tentative D call: TRBD1 (6 bases). V was pared by 7 bases and J by 8 bases, with 17 bases between. CDR3 length: 12 residues. Germline CDR1 DFQATT, CDR2 SNEGSKA (reference sequence). CDR3 nucleotides: TGCAGTGTCAATAGGGGGGGAAAGGGCTACACCTTC. It codes for CSVNRGGKGYTF.

The chain recombines TRBV20-1 with TRBJ2-3; D gene uncertain. Germline V gives CDR1 DFQATT, CDR2 SNEGSKA (reference sequence). This CDR3 region has 11 residues. Trimming shortened V by 5 bases and J by 6 bases, and 9 bases separated the two germline ends. CDR3 in DNA: TGCAGTGCTGTCCGGCGGGATACGCAGTATTTT. Its protein product is CSAVRRDTQYF.

The chain couples TRBV10-2 to TRBJ1-5; D gene unclear. V was clipped by 3 bases and J by 6 bases, with 12 bases between them. This CDR3 region has 14 residues. CDR1 and CDR2 from the germline V gene are WSHSY and SAAADI. Here the CDR3 reads CASSEGQRSQPQHF. In DNA form, the CDR3 reads TGCGCCAGCAGTGAAGGGCAGAGGAGTCAGCCCCAGCATTTT.

Comment on this clonotype: At one of its ends the junction is not consistent with the germline gene, which may arise from a read error. This chain uses TRBV7-3 with TRBJ1-1; maybe TRBD1 (6 bases). From germline, CDR1 is SGHTA and CDR2 FQGTGA. The CDR3 runs to 13 residues. DNA of the CDR3: TGTGCCAGCAGCGAACAGGGCGGCACTGAAGCTTCCTTT. Its translation: CASSEQGGTEASF.

This clonotype was counted a few times. V gene TRBV7-9 combines with J gene TRBJ2-1, with D unresolved. CDR1 and CDR2 (germline): SEHNR, FQNEAQ (reference sequence). The CDR3 sequence is 15 residues long. V lost 1 base and J 3 bases, leaving 10 bases between the germline ends. The CDR3 nucleotides are TGTGCCAGCAGCTTAGATAACAAGCACTACAATGAGCAGTTCTTC. This codes for CASSLDNKHYNEQFF.

This clonotype was seen only a few times. DNA for the CDR3: TGTGCCAGCAGTTCTGGCGGGGGGTACAATGAGCAGTTCTTC. Translated, it gives CASSSGGGYNEQFF. J is TRBJ2-1 and V is TRBV27; 8 nucleotides line up with TRBD2. The trim removed 4 bases at V and 4 bases at J, leaving 3 bases unmatched. The CDR3 spans 14 residues. CDR1 MNHEY and CDR2 SMNVEV come from the germline V gene (reference sequence).

This clonotype was counted at least ten times. J is TRBJ1-1 and V is TRBV4-2; perhaps TRBD1 as D (5 bases). V was cut by 0 bases and J by 4 bases, with 15 bases left in between. Germline CDR1 and CDR2: LGHNA and YNFKEQ. This CDR3 is built from 16 residues. As DNA, the CDR3 is TGTGCCAGCAGCCAAGAGCCAGGGACCTTAAGCACTGAAGCTTTCTTT. This sequence encodes CASSQEPGTLSTEAFF.

CDR3: CASSWESNYEQYF. The CDR3 DNA sequence: TGCGCCAGCAGCTGGGAATCCAACTACGAGCAGTACTTC. This chain connects TRBV5-1 to TRBJ2-7; D gene uncertain. CDR1 is SGHRS and CDR2 is YFSETQ in the germline V gene. Trimming left V 3 bases short and J 3 bases short, with 10 bases between. The CDR3 totals 13 residues.

CDR3 sequence: CATSRVGGHGETQYF. Here the CDR3 DNA reads TGTGCCACCAGCCGCGTCGGGGGCCACGGAGAGACCCAGTACTTC. J is TRBJ2-5 and V is TRBV15, with D tentatively TRBD1 or TRBD2 (6 bases each). Germline CDR1 reads LNHNV; CDR2 reads YYDKDF (reference sequence). The V and J ends lost 5 bases and 4 bases respectively, with 17 bases between them. This CDR3 has 15 residues.

CDR3 nucleotide sequence: TGCGCCAGCAGCCCGGGGGGGAACGCGGGTCAGCCCCAGCATTTT. Translating it yields CASSPGGNAGQPQHF. The rearrangement uses TRBV4-1 and TRBJ1-5; perhaps TRBD1 as D (5 bases). Between the trimmed V and J ends, which lost 4 bases and 6 bases, there was a span of 16 bases. From germline, CDR1 is MGHRA and CDR2 YSYEKL. The CDR3 loop spans 15 amino acids.

This clonotype was observed many times. The chain is built from TRBV28 and TRBJ1-2; no clear D gene. Trimming took 6 bases from V and 0 from J, leaving 8 bases between them. The CDR3 length is 13 residues. Germline loops: CDR1 MDHEN, CDR2 SYDVKM. Written as DNA, the CDR3 is TGTGCCAGCAGAGTCGGAACTAACTATGGCTACACCTTC. This gives the protein CASRVGTNYGYTF.

About this clonotype itself: This sequence may be a read error, since a much larger clone differs from it by one base. This chain joins TRBV7-3 and TRBJ2-5; TRBD2 aligns across 10 bases. Losses at the gene ends were 2 bases for V and 7 bases for J; bases not matched to a gene: 4. Germline CDR1 and CDR2: SGHTA and FQGTGA. The length of the CDR3 is 14 residues. The CDR3 DNA sequence: TGTGCCAGCAGCTTATCTAGCGGGGGAGGGACCCAGTACTTC. This gives the protein CASSLSSGGGTQYF.

This clonotype came up many times. This chain links TRBV5-1 with TRBJ2-7; tentatively, D is TRBD1 (5 bases). With 4 bases removed from V and 1 base from J, the gap between germline ends came to 18 bases. CDR1 is SGHRS and CDR2 is YFSETQ in the germline V gene. This CDR3 has 16 amino acids. The CDR3 bases are TGCGCCAGCAGCCCTCAGGGTACTACGGTTTCCTACGAGCAGTACTTC. Translated, it gives CASSPQGTTVSYEQYF.

This clonotype has just a few counts. The chain links TRBV9 to TRBJ1-6; D is unresolved. Germline V lookup: CDR1 SGDLS, CDR2 YYNGEE. Trimming took off 3 bases at V and 10 bases at J, with 23 bases between the two ends. This CDR3 contains 17 residues. The CDR3 region is CASSAAFGPATTSPLHF. In nucleotides, the CDR3 is TGTGCCAGCAGCGCGGCCTTTGGACCCGCTACCACCTCACCCCTCCACTTT. Full variable domain (rest looked up from reference TRBV9 and TRBJ1-6): DSGVTQTPKHLITATGQRVTLRCSPRSGDLSVYWYQQSLDQGLQFLIQYYNGEERAKGNILERFSAQQFPDLHSELNLSSLELGDSALYFCASSAAFGPATTSPLHFGNGTRLTVT.

Only a few counts were recorded for this clonotype. The chain links TRBV20-1 to TRBJ1-5, with D unclear. The CDR3 covers 14 residues. Per the germline V gene, CDR1 is DFQATT and CDR2 is SNEGSKA (reference sequence). Trimming removed 6 bases from V and 3 bases from J, with 15 bases in between. The DNA of the CDR3 is TGCAGTGCCAGACCCCTATCGGACAATCAGCCCCAGCATTTT. The encoded protein is CSARPLSDNQPQHF.

There are a few counts of this clonotype. CDR3 DNA sequence: TGTGCCAGCAGGACCGGGACAGGGGGTAACTCTGGGGCCAACGTCCTGACTTTC. Translating gives CASRTGTGGNSGANVLTF. The chain couples TRBV12-3 or TRBV12-4 to TRBJ2-6; 11 bases align to TRBD1. This CDR3 has 18 residues. The V segment lost 6 bases and the J segment 0 bases; nucleotides outside the gene matches: 7.

V gene TRBV20-1 combines with J gene TRBJ1-1; weak D call: TRBD1 (5 bases). In germline, CDR1 is DFQATT, CDR2 SNEGSKA (reference sequence). CDR3 length equals 12 residues. The V end was cut by 5 bases, the J end by 7 bases, with 14 bases between. The CDR3 DNA reads TGCAGTGCTCCCGCAGGGAGATTTGAAGCTTTCTTT. Amino acids: CSAPAGRFEAFF.

The V call is TRBV20-1, the J call TRBJ2-5, with 11 bases fitting TRBD2. The CDR3 is 16 residues long. V was clipped by 2 bases and J by 4 bases; unmatched bases: 9. Germline V gives CDR1 DFQATT, CDR2 SNEGSKA (reference sequence). The CDR3 reads CSARKGLAGGRETQYF. The CDR3 nucleotides are TGCAGTGCTAGAAAGGGTTTAGCGGGGGGGCGAGAGACCCAGTACTTC.

This clonotype showed up many times. The chain links TRBV3-1 to TRBJ2-3, with 9 positions matching TRBD2. The CDR3 has 17 residues. The germline CDR1 and CDR2 sequences are LGHDT and YNNKEL (reference sequence). The trim removed 0 bases at V and 2 bases at J, leaving 6 bases unmatched. The CDR3 DNA is TGTGCCAGCAGCCAAGATCTCGCGGGGGGGATCACAGATACGCAGTATTTT. Its translation is CASSQDLAGGITDTQYF.

This clonotype occurred a few times. The chain has TRBV10-3 and TRBJ1-4; TRBD1 matches at 7 bases. The germline V gene encodes CDR1 ENHRY and CDR2 SYGVKD. V lost 3 bases to trimming and J lost 6 bases; unmatched junction nucleotides: 7. The CDR3 length is 15 residues. The CDR3 nucleotides read TGTGCCATCAGTGAAACGACAGGGTCTTATGAAAAACTGTTTTTT. Translation gives CAISETTGSYEKLFF.

J is TRBJ2-1 and V is TRBV24-1; the match to TRBD2 covers 7 bases. Looked up from germline, CDR1 is KGHDR and CDR2 is SFDVKD. The V and J ends lost 1 base and 9 bases, in that order; junction bases with no gene match: 11. The length of the CDR3 is 16 residues. CDR3 DNA: TGTGCCACCAGTGATTTCGGGGGGATGGAAGGAGTTGAGCAGTTCTTC. The encoded protein is CATSDFGGMEGVEQFF.

This chain uses TRBV6-5 with TRBJ2-1; 7 bases are shared with TRBD2. Germline-derived CDR1 and CDR2 are MNHEY and SVGAGI. The CDR3 extends over 15 amino acids. Unmatched junction bases numbered 6, after V lost 2 bases and J lost 5 bases. DNA for the CDR3: TGTGCCAGCAGTTACCAAGTGGGGGGGAACAATGAGCAGTTCTTC. Protein: CASSYQVGGNNEQFF.

V is TRBV24-1 and J is TRBJ2-7; D is undetermined. Between the trimmed V and J ends, which lost 8 bases and 7 bases, there was a span of 5 bases. The CDR3 loop spans 9 amino acids. Germline V gene lookup returns CDR1 KGHDR and CDR2 SFDVKD. The CDR3 DNA is TGTGCCACCACCGGGGAGCAGTACTTC. Its protein product is CATTGEQYF.

This clonotype occurred a few times. The chain recombines TRBV12-3 or TRBV12-4 with TRBJ1-4; D not certain. This CDR3 is built from 17 residues. Trimming left V 8 bases short and J 1 base short, with 20 bases between. CDR3 sequence: CASSENWAARTNEKLFF. The DNA for the CDR3 is TGTGCCAGCTCGGAAAATTGGGCAGCAAGAACTAATGAAAAACTGTTTTTT.

The sample holds a few counts of this clonotype. DNA for the CDR3: TGTGCCAGCGGATTAGCGGGGTCGGAGACCCAGTACTTC. Amino acid sequence: CASGLAGSETQYF. This rearrangement joins TRBV28 to TRBJ2-5; 8 bases line up with TRBD2. Germline CDR1 is MDHEN and CDR2 is SYDVKM. This CDR3 spans 13 amino acids. J was trimmed by 5 bases and V by 8 bases; bases with no gene match: 7.